The rows below give T cell receptor beta chains drawn from one sample of a study of blood T cell repertoires in COVID-19. TCRdb's copy holds only in-frame clones and misses some; the assay was immunoSEQ multiplex PCR. The sample has 110,000 to 150,000 clones, around 89% seen once. The material sequenced was peripheral blood. The receptors shown here come from a woman older than 75 with acute or convalescent COVID-19. Each CDR3 is given with its conserved first and last residue. The order of the fields is V gene, J gene, D gene, clone size, CDR3 protein, CDR3 DNA. A D gene is named only where the DNA matches it firmly. Expanded clones are given a class, and other clones once, few, many or no size at all.

V: TRBV5-1
J: TRBJ2-1
D: .
size: .
CDR3: CASSTGLGSYNEQFF
DNA: TGCGCCAGCAGTACAGGGTTAGGCTCCTACAATGAGCAGTTCTTC

V: TRBV18
J: TRBJ1-2
D: TRBD1
size: .
CDR3: CASSPTGGDNGYTF
DNA: TGTGCCAGCTCACCGACAGGGGGGGATAATGGCTACACCTTC

V: TRBV2
J: TRBJ1-1
D: TRBD1
size: once
CDR3: CASMPDRVSTEAFF
DNA: TGTGCCAGCATGCCGGACAGGGTGAGCACTGAAGCTTTCTTT

V: TRBV7-2
J: TRBJ1-3
D: .
size: .
CDR3: CASSLVGGAGNTIYF
DNA: TGTGCCAGCAGCTTGGTTGGGGGGGCTGGAAACACCATATATTTT

V: TRBV19
J: TRBJ1-5
D: .
size: .
CDR3: CATRRGASSSNQPQHF
DNA: TGTGCCACCCGACGGGGGGCGAGTAGTAGCAATCAGCCCCAGCATTTT

V: TRBV27
J: TRBJ1-5
D: TRBD1
size: .
CDR3: CASSTGDRWNQPQHF
DNA: TGTGCCAGCAGTACCGGGGACAGGTGGAATCAGCCCCAGCATTTT

V: TRBV19
J: TRBJ1-1
D: TRBD1
size: once
CDR3: CASSLDRETEAFF
DNA: TGTGCCAGTAGCCTCGACAGGGAGACTGAAGCTTTCTTT

V: TRBV3-1/TRBV3-2
J: TRBJ1-2
D: TRBD1
size: .
CDR3: CASSHRGPANYGYTF
DNA: TGTGCCAGCAGCCATAGGGGGCCAGCTAACTATGGCTACACCTTC

V: TRBV6-1
J: TRBJ2-5
D: TRBD2
size: .
CDR3: CASRGRGAGETQYF
DNA: TGTGCCAGCCGTGGGCGGGGGGCCGGGGAGACCCAGTACTTC

V: TRBV25-1
J: TRBJ2-1
D: TRBD2
size: .
CDR3: CASSELGGGIYNEQFF
DNA: TGTGCCAGCAGTGAACTCGGGGGGGGTATCTACAATGAGCAGTTCTTC

V: TRBV15
J: TRBJ1-5
D: .
size: few
CDR3: CATSRERADQPQHF
DNA: TGTGCCACCAGCAGAGAAAGAGCGGATCAGCCCCAGCATTTT

V: TRBV5-3
J: TRBJ1-1
D: TRBD1
size: .
CDR3: CARSCPRQGRAEAFF
DNA: TGTGCCAGAAGCTGCCCCAGACAGGGTAGGGCTGAAGCTTTCTTT

V: TRBV7-6
J: TRBJ2-3
D: .
size: .
CDR3: CASSSPLGTDTQYF
DNA: TGTGCCAGCAGCTCCCCCCTCGGCACAGATACGCAGTATTTT

V: TRBV29-1
J: TRBJ2-5
D: TRBD2
size: .
CDR3: CSVEVGLAGGGTQYF
DNA: TGCAGCGTTGAAGTGGGACTAGCGGGGGGCGGGACCCAGTACTTC

V: TRBV12-5
J: TRBJ1-6
D: .
size: .
CDR3: CASAARGTNSPLHF
DNA: TGTGCTAGTGCCGCAAGGGGGACTAATTCACCCCTCCACTTT

V: TRBV15
J: TRBJ2-1
D: .
size: .
CDR3: CATSRVQWSSYNEQFF
DNA: TGTGCCACCAGCAGAGTCCAGTGGAGCTCCTACAATGAGCAGTTCTTC